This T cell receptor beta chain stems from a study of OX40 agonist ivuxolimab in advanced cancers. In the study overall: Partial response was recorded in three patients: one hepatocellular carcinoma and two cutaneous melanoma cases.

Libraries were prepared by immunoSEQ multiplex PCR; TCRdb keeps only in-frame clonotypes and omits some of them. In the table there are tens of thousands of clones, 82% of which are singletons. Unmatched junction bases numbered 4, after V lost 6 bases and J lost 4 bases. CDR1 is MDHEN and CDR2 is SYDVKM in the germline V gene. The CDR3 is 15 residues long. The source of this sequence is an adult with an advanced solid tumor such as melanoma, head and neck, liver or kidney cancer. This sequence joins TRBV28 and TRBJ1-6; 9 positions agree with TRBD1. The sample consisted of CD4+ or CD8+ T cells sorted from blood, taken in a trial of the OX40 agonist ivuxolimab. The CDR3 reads CASRQDRGYNSPLHF. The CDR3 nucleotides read TGTGCCAGCAGACAGGACAGGGGATATAATTCACCCCTCCACTTT.